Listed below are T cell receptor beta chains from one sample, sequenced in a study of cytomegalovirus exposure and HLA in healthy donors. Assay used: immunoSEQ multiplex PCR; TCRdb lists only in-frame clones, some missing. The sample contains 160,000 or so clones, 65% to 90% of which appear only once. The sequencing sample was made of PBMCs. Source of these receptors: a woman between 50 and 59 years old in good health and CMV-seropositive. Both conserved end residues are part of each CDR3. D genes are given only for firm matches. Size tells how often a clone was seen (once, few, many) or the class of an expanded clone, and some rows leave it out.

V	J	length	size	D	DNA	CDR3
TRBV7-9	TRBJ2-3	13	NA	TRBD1	TGTTCCAGCAGCTTTAACAGGGGAGATACGCAGTATTTT	CSSSFNRGDTQYF
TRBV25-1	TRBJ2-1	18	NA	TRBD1	TGTGCCAGCAGTTCATTCCCAGGACAGGGAAGCCCGAAAAATGAGCAGTTCTTC	CASSSFPGQGSPKNEQFF
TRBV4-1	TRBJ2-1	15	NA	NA	TGCGCCAGCAGCCAGGGGCGTGGACCCTACAATGAGCAGTTCTTC	CASSQGRGPYNEQFF
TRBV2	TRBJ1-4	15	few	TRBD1	TGTGCCAGCAGTCCCGGGACAGCCAGTAATGAAAAACTGTTTTTT	CASSPGTASNEKLFF
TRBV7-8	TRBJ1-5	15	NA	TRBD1	TGTGCCAGCAGCGCCCTGACAGGGGACAATCAGCCCCAGCATTTT	CASSALTGDNQPQHF
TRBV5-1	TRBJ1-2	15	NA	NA	TGCGCCAGCAGCTTGGCATCGGGGGGGACGGATGGCTACACCTTC	CASSLASGGTDGYTF
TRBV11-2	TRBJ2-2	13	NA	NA	TGTGCCAGCAGCTTAGCTTACACCGGGGAGCTGTTTTTT	CASSLAYTGELFF
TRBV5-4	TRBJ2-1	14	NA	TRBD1	TGTGCCAGCAGCTCGGGACAGTTTAGGGATGAGCAGTTCTTC	CASSSGQFRDEQFF
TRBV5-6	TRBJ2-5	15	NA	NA	TGTGCCAGCAGCTTGGGCCGGGGTCGCCAAGAGACCCAGTACTTC	CASSLGRGRQETQYF
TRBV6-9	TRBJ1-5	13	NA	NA	TGTGCCACCGAGGATATCCCCAATCAGCCCCAGCATTTT	CATEDIPNQPQHF
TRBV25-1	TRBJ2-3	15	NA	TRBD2	TGTGCCAGCAGTGAACGGGGGGGAAATTCAGATACGCAGTATTTT	CASSERGGNSDTQYF
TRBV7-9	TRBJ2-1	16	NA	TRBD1	TGTGCCAGCAGCCCACGGGGACAGATTACCTACAATGAGCAGTTCTTC	CASSPRGQITYNEQFF
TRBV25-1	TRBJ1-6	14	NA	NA	TGTGCCAGCAGTGAATTCACCACAGGGTCACCCCTCCACTTT	CASSEFTTGSPLHF
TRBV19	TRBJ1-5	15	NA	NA	TGTGCCAGTAGTGTAACAGGGAGTCGCAATCAGCCCCAGCATTTT	CASSVTGSRNQPQHF
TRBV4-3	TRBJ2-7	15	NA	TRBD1	TGCGCCAGCAGCCAAACCCGGGACAGCTACTACGAGCAGTACTTC	CASSQTRDSYYEQYF
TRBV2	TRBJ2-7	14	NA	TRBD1	TGTGCCAGCAGTGAACGGGACAGGTCCTACGAGCAGTACTTC	CASSERDRSYEQYF
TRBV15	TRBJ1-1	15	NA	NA	TGTGCCACCAGCAGAGATGCACAGGGGAACACTGAAGCTTTCTTT	CATSRDAQGNTEAFF
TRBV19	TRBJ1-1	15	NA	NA	TGTGCCAGTAGTATTGGAGACAGGAGGACCACTGAAGCTTTCTTT	CASSIGDRRTTEAFF
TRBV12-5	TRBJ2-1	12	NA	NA	TGTGCTAGTGGCTCACTATTATCTGAGCAGTTCTTC	CASGSLLSEQFF
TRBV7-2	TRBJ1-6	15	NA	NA	TGTGCCAGCAGCTTAGCCACAGGGCAGAATTCACCCCTCCACTTT	CASSLATGQNSPLHF
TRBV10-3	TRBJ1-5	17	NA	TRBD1	TGTGCCATCAGTGAGTTATACAGGGGGGTCGGGGAACAGCCCCAGCATTTT	CAISELYRGVGEQPQHF
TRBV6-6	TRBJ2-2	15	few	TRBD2	TGTGCCAGCCGAGTAAAAGCGGGGGGCACCGGGGAGCTGTTTTTT	CASRVKAGGTGELFF
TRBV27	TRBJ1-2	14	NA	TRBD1	TGTGCCAGCAGTTTGCGACAGGGACACTATGGCTACACCTTC	CASSLRQGHYGYTF
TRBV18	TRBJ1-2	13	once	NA	TGTGCCAGCTCACCGGGCACAGACTATGGCTACACCTTC	CASSPGTDYGYTF
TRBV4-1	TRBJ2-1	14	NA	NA	TGCGCCAGCAGCCAAGATAGGAACCAGCGGGAGCAGTTCTTC	CASSQDRNQREQFF
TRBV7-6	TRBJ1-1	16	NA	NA	TGTGCCAGCAGCTTAACGGTCCTCGGGAATGAGGGTGAAGCTTTCTTT	CASSLTVLGNEGEAFF
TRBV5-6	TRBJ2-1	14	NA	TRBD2	TGTGCCAGCAGCTTGGGTCTAGCGGGGGCTTGGCAGTTCTTC	CASSLGLAGAWQFF
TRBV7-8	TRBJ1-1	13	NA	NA	TGTGCCAGCAGCGAGACAGGACTCCAGACAGCTTTCTTT	CASSETGLQTAFF
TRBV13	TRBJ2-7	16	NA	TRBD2	TGTGCCAGCAGCTTTGCCCCGGCGGGTAGCGGGGGGGAGCAGTACTTC	CASSFAPAGSGGEQYF
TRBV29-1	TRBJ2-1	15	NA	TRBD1	TGCAGCTCTTTTTTCGGGACAGTATCCTACAATGAGCAGTTCTTC	CSSFFGTVSYNEQFF
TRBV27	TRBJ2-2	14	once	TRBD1	TGTGCCAGCAGTGGACAGGGTACACCGGGGGAGCTGTTTTTT	CASSGQGTPGELFF
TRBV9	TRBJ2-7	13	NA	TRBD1	TGTGCCAGCAGCCAAGGACAGGGAAACGAGCAGTACTTC	CASSQGQGNEQYF
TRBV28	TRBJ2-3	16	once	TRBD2	TGTGCCAGCAGTCCGTCTAGCGGGGGGACGACAGATACGCAGTATTTT	CASSPSSGGTTDTQYF
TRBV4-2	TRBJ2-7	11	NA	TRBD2	TGTGCCAGTGGGAGGGGCCACGAGCAGTACTTC	CASGRGHEQYF
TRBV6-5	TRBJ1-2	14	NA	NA	TGTGCCAGCAGTTACTCACTCAGCGGCAATGGCTACACCTTC	CASSYSLSGNGYTF
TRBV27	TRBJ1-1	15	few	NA	TGTGCCAGCAGTTCCTACGGACAAGGGCGGACTGAAGCTTTCTTT	CASSSYGQGRTEAFF
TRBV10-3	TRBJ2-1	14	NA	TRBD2	TGTGCCATCAGTGAGCCTCGGACTAGATCTGAGCAGTTCTTC	CAISEPRTRSEQFF
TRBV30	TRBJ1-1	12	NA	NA	TGTGCCTGGAGTATATCAAACACAGGCCGAATTTTT	CAWSISNTGRIF
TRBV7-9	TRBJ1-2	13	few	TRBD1	TGTGCCAGCAGCTTAGGGACAGGGGGCGGCTACACCTTC	CASSLGTGGGYTF
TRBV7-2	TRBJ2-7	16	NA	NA	TGTGCCAGCAGTCGCCACCCAGGGGCGGGCGGTTACGAGCAGTACTTC	CASSRHPGAGGYEQYF
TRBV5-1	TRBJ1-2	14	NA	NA	TGCGCCAGCAGCTTGACCAGGCCTAACTATGGCTACACCTTC	CASSLTRPNYGYTF
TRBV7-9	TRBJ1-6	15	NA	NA	TGTGCCAGCAGCGAGGACAGAGACTATAATTCACCCCTCCACTTT	CASSEDRDYNSPLHF
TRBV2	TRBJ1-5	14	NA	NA	TGTGCCAGCAGTGAACAGGGGCGCAATCAGCCCCAGCATTTT	CASSEQGRNQPQHF
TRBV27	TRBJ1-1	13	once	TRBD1	TGTGCCAGCCAGGGACAGGGGGACGCTGAAGCTTTCTTT	CASQGQGDAEAFF
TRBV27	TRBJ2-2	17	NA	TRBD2	TGTGCCAGCAGTTTATTCACGGGGGGGACGAACACCGGGGAGCTGTTTTTT	CASSLFTGGTNTGELFF
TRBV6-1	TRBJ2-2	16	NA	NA	TGTGCCAGCAGTGGAGCCAGGGGACAAAACACCGGGGAGCTGTTTTTT	CASSGARGQNTGELFF
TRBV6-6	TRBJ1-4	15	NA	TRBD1	TGTGCCAGCAGTTACTCAGGGGGCACTAATGAAAAACTGTTTTTT	CASSYSGGTNEKLFF
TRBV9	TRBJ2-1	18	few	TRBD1	TGTGCCAGCAGCGCCCGGGACAGGGGGAAGTGGACTTACAATGAGCAGTTCTTC	CASSARDRGKWTYNEQFF
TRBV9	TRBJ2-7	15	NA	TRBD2	TGTGCCAGCAGCGTAGAGCCTAGCGGGTCCTACGAGCAGTACTTC	CASSVEPSGSYEQYF
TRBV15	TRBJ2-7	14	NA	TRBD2	TGTGCCACCAGCATGGGGGGGAGCTCCTACGAGCAGTACTTC	CATSMGGSSYEQYF
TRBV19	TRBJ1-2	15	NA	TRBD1	TGTGCCAGTAGTACCCAAGGAGGACAGGCCTATGGCTACACCTTC	CASSTQGGQAYGYTF
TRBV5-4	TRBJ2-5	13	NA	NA	TGTGCCAGCAGCTTGGACGCGGGGGAGACCCAGTACTTC	CASSLDAGETQYF
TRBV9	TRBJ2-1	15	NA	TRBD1	TGTGCCAGCTCACCCGGGGACAGACTCTACAATGAGCAGTTCTTC	CASSPGDRLYNEQFF
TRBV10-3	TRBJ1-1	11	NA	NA	TGTGACTCTCCACCTCACACTGAAGCTTTCTTT	CDSPPHTEAFF
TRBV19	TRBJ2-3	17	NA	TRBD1	TGTGCCAGTAGTATAAGGGACAGGGGTCGGGTTGCAGATACGCAGTATTTT	CASSIRDRGRVADTQYF